The clone carrying this T cell receptor beta chain was counted once. Some clones are missing from TCRdb's copy, which holds only in-frame ones; the method was immunoSEQ multiplex PCR. The sample shows about 300,000 clones, approximately 90% of them seen only once. Participants were aged roughly 18 to 100 years from more than 20 US areas. Assignments of participants to cohorts depended upon their own reported clinical history. The CDR3 spans 14 residues. Germline V gene data show CDR1 as SGHAT and CDR2 as FQNNGV. Trimming left V 1 base short and J 2 bases short, with 9 bases between. The data derive from a study of blood T cell repertoires in COVID-19. Study overall: Specimens from acute and convalescent COVID-19 originated in the United States, Italy and Spain. T cells, B-cell-depleted T cells, or PBMCs provided the cDNA or gDNA that served as material.

This TCR derives from a young man who had recovered from COVID-19. Sequencing used PBMCs or T cells enriched from blood (not recorded which). The chain employs TRBV11-2 and TRBJ2-7; maybe TRBD1 (6 bases). The chain's CDR3 is CASSLGQGPYEQYF. The DNA for the CDR3 is TGTGCCAGCAGCTTAGGCCAGGGGCCCTACGAGCAGTACTTC.